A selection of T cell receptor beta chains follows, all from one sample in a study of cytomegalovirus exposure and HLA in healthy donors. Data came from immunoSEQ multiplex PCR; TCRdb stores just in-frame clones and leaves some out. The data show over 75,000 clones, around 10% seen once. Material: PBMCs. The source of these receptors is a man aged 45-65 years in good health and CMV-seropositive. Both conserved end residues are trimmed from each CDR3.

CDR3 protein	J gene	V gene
ASSSNSQGYGYT	TRBJ1-2	TRBV5-1
ASRKQSNEQF	TRBJ2-1	TRBV7-2
ASSFLGGSYEQY	TRBJ2-7	TRBV27
ASSFRASGRASEQF	TRBJ2-1	TRBV27
ASSEESRGRPEQF	TRBJ2-1	TRBV6-1
ASSYLERPGGGYT	TRBJ1-2	TRBV6-5
ASSDSGRGAYEQY	TRBJ2-7	TRBV11-2
ASSPSGETQY	TRBJ2-5	TRBV27
ASSPNGQGADEQF	TRBJ2-1	TRBV28
ASSMGRGDGGQH	TRBJ1-5	TRBV19
ASSARQGRDYGYT	TRBJ1-2	TRBV9
ASSLASPEQY	TRBJ2-7	TRBV5-6
ASSLGALYDRNTEAF	TRBJ1-1	TRBV7-2
ASSNEGQPNTEAF	TRBJ1-1	TRBV5-1
ASSFSPPLGGNFYEQY	TRBJ2-7	TRBV11-2
ASSIGGVQETQY	TRBJ2-5	TRBV19
AISGYLGTGGLYSYNSPLH	TRBJ1-6	TRBV10-3
ASSQGLAGGLY	TRBJ2-7	TRBV6-6
ASSRRGLGANVLT	TRBJ2-6	TRBV28
ASSPGLATPSTDTQY	TRBJ2-3	TRBV5-1
ASSPGSGGEKLF	TRBJ1-4	TRBV7-9
ASSSLEGGRYEQY	TRBJ2-7	TRBV27
ASSVGVSAGGPGGSSYNEQF	TRBJ2-1	TRBV9
AISARGDTDTQY	TRBJ2-3	TRBV10-3
AWRIGGENQY	TRBJ2-5	TRBV30
ASSEAERGSADTQY	TRBJ2-3	TRBV6-1
ASSLGGRTDTQY	TRBJ2-3	TRBV5-4
ASMRGQSSYEQY	TRBJ2-7	TRBV2
ASSLAWGVGGSQETQY	TRBJ2-5	TRBV5-1
ASSIDVRTVKENNEQF	TRBJ2-1	TRBV19
ASSIEGEGDTQY	TRBJ2-3	TRBV19
ASKRLAGTSLIIDTQY	TRBJ2-3	TRBV28
ASSEPLSGTSGSGWDTQY	TRBJ2-3	TRBV10-1
ASGPGQGVSGNTIY	TRBJ1-3	TRBV12-5
ASSLGSGSPSTDTQY	TRBJ2-3	TRBV11-2
ATSRGRQAGNQPQH	TRBJ1-5	TRBV15
ASSSSGEDYNEQF	TRBJ2-1	TRBV5-4
ASSQTGQGLVQPQH	TRBJ1-5	TRBV4-2
ASSESSYGYT	TRBJ1-2	TRBV25-1
ATSDPGGGTDTQY	TRBJ2-3	TRBV28
ASSPLMNTEAF	TRBJ1-1	TRBV9
ASSLVGSTGELF	TRBJ2-2	TRBV7-2
ASQQETGGGNYGYT	TRBJ1-2	TRBV25-1
ASSEPGLNTEAF	TRBJ1-1	TRBV6-5
ASSDSMLAGGPNEQF	TRBJ2-1	TRBV6-4
ASSSAYNEQF	TRBJ2-1	TRBV5-1
ASSLVGQYTEAF	TRBJ1-1	TRBV5-4
ASTLGGNYGYT	TRBJ1-2	TRBV7-9
ASSVEPGVTGELF	TRBJ2-2	TRBV9
ASSLGGLAGRLSYNEQF	TRBJ2-1	TRBV11-2
ASSYRTAGRQETQY	TRBJ2-5	TRBV27
ASSNGGSVGEQS	TRBJ2-7	TRBV28
ASSSTLSPGGSSPLH	TRBJ1-6	TRBV5-1
ASSQGTGRINEQF	TRBJ2-1	TRBV4-1
ASHGSGITTDTQY	TRBJ2-3	TRBV5-1
ASSLGGLFTDTQY	TRBJ2-3	TRBV5-1
SVSGTGSRYYEQY	TRBJ2-7	TRBV29-1